This TCR beta chain was observed in a study of blood T cell repertoires in COVID-19. Germline V CDR1 and CDR2: MNHNY, SVGAGI (reference sequence). The CDR3 totals 14 residues. With 5 bases clipped from V and 4 bases from J, the junction kept 7 bases outside the gene matches. Method: immunoSEQ multiplex PCR; TCRdb's copy keeps in-frame clones and lacks some. There are 140,000 or so clones in the sample; around 83% occur only once, and around 2.7% lies in the top ten. The chain links TRBV6-6 to TRBJ1-1; 7 bases agree with TRBD1. The receptor comes from a woman aged 80 or over with acute or convalescent COVID-19. Sequenced material: peripheral blood. The CDR3: CASSDRTGITEAFF. The CDR3 DNA reads TGTGCCAGCAGTGACCGGACAGGCATCACTGAAGCTTTCTTT.